The entry below gives a single T cell receptor (beta chain) sequence along with its context. This entry is derived from a study of T cell responses to AZD1222 COVID-19 vaccine. Germline loops: CDR1 SGHKS, CDR2 YYEKEE (reference sequence). V dropped 4 bases and J dropped 3; count of bases not matched to a gene: 4. The CDR3 sequence is 15 residues long. Measured with immunoSEQ multiplex PCR; TCRdb has only the in-frame clones, and not every one. Of about 130,000 clones in the sample, about nine tenths are singletons; the top ten hold nearly 4.5%. The V call is TRBV5-5, the J call TRBJ1-5; 10 bases agree with TRBD1. This receptor was taken from an adult in good health. Sequences were derived from peripheral blood, sampled on day 0 of MenACWY control vaccination. DNA of the CDR3: TGTGCCAGCAGCGACGGGACAGGGGCCAATCAGCCCCAGCATTTT. It specifies CASSDGTGANQPQHF.